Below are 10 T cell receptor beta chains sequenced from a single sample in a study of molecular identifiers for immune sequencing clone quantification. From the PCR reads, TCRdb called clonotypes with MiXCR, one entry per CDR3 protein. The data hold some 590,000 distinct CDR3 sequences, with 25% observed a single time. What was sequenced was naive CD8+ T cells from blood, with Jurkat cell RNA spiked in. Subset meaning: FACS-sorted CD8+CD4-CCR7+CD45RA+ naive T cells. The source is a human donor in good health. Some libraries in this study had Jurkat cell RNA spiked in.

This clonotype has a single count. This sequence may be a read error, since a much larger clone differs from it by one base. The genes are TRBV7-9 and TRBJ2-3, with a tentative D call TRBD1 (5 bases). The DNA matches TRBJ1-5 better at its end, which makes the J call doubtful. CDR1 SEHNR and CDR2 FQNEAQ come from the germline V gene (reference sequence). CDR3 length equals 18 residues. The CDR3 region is CASSLEWSGGSGTDTQHF. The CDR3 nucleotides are TGTGCCAGCAGCTTAGAGTGGAGCGGGGGATCTGGCACAGATACGCAGCATTTT.

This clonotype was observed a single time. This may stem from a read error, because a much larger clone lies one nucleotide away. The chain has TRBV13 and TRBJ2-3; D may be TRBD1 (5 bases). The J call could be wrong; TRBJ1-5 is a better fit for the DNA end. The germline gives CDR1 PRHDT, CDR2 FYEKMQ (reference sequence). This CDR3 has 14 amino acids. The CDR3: CASTQGRGTDTQHF. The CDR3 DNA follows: TGTGCCAGCACCCAAGGGCGGGGCACAGATACGCAGCATTTT.

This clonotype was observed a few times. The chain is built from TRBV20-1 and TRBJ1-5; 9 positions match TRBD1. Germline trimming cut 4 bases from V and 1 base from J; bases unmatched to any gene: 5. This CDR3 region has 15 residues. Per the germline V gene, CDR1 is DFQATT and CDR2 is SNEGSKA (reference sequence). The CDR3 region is CSAKDRGGSNQPQHF. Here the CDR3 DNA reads TGCAGTGCTAAGGACAGGGGTGGCAGCAATCAGCCCCAGCATTTT.

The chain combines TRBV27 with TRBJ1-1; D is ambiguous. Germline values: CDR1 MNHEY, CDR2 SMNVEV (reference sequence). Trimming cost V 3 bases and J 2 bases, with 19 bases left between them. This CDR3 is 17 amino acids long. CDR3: CASSFSLGVELNTEAFF. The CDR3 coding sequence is TGTGCCAGCAGTTTCTCACTCGGTGTAGAACTAAACACTGAAGCTTTCTTT.

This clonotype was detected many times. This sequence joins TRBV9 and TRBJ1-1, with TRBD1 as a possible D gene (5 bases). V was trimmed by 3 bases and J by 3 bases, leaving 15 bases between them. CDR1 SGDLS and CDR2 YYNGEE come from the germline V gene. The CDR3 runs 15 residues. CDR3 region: CASSGQGRGHTEAFF. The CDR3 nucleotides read TGTGCCAGCAGCGGGCAGGGAAGGGGACACACTGAAGCTTTCTTT.

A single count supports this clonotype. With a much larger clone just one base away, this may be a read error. CDR3 nucleotides: TGTGCCTGCAGACTACAGGGGGCGAGACAGCCCCAGCATTTT. It encodes CACRLQGARQPQHF. This rearrangement joins TRBV12-3 or TRBV12-4 to TRBJ1-5; 9 bases are shared with TRBD1. The CDR3 consists of 14 residues.

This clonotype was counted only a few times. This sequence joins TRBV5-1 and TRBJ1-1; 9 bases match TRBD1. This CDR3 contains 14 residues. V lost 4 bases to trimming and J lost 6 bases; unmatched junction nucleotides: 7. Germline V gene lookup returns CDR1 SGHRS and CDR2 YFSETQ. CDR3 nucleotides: TGCGCCAGCAGCCGGGGACAGGGACCGCCTGAAGCTTTCTTT. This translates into CASSRGQGPPEAFF.

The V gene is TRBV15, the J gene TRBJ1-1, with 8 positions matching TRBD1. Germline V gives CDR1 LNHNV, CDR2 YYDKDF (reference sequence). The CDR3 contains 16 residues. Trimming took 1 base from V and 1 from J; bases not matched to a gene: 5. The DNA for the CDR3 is TGTGCCACCAGCAGAGCTAAGGGACAGGCGAACACTGAAGCTTTCTTT. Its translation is CATSRAKGQANTEAFF.

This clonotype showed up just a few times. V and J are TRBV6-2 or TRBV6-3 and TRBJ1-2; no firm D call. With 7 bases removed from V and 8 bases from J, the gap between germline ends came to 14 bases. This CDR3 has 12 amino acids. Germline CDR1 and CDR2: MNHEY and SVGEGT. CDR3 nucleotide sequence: TGTGCCAGCACAACCACAGAGAACGGCTACACCTTC. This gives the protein CASTTTENGYTF.

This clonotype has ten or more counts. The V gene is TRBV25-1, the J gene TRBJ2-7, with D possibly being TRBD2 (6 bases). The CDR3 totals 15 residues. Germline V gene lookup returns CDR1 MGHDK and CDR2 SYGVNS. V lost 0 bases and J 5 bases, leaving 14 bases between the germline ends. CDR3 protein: CASSEYGGAADEQYF. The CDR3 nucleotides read TGTGCCAGCAGTGAATACGGGGGAGCGGCCGACGAGCAGTACTTC.